Below are 4 T cell receptor beta chains sequenced from a single sample in a study of blood T cell repertoires in COVID-19. Libraries were prepared by immunoSEQ multiplex PCR; TCRdb keeps only in-frame clonotypes and omits some of them. The sample records 220,000 or so clones, over 65% being singletons. Sequencing was done on a sample of PBMCs or T cells enriched from blood (not recorded which). The source is a woman aged 60 to 75 who had recovered from COVID-19.

This chain joins TRBV27 and TRBJ1-2, with 9 nucleotides matching TRBD1. The J segment lost 4 bases and the V segment lost 5 bases, leaving 5 bases of the junction unmatched. CDR1 is MNHEY and CDR2 is SMNVEV in the germline V gene (reference sequence). The CDR3 spans 14 residues. The CDR3 sequence: CASSPTGGGYGYTF. The CDR3 bases are TGTGCCAGCAGTCCTACAGGGGGCGGCTATGGCTACACCTTC.

This rearrangement joins TRBV2 to TRBJ2-7, with D perhaps TRBD2 (5 bases). Germline assignment: CDR1 SNHLY and CDR2 FYNNEI. There are 12 residues in the CDR3. V was cut by 5 bases and J by 7 bases, with 12 bases left in between. The CDR3 protein is CASSHTREEQYF. Here the CDR3 DNA reads TGTGCCAGCAGTCATACTAGGGAGGAGCAGTACTTC.

V is TRBV10-3 and J is TRBJ1-2, with 12 nucleotides matching TRBD1. The CDR3 is 16 residues long. Trimming removed 5 bases from V and 8 bases from J; junction bases left unmatched: 12. Germline values: CDR1 ENHRY, CDR2 SYGVKD. As DNA, the CDR3 is TGTGCCATCAGTCCGGGACAGGGGGCTTCCCTGGGGGGCTACACCTTC. Translated: CAISPGQGASLGGYTF.

This rearrangement joins TRBV3-1 (or the pseudogene TRBV3-2) to TRBJ2-1, with 8 bases matching TRBD2. Per the germline V gene, CDR1 is LGHDT and CDR2 is YNNKEL (reference sequence). With 3 bases clipped from V and 1 base from J, the junction kept 8 bases outside the gene matches. The CDR3 totals 17 residues. The DNA for the CDR3 is TGTGCCAGCAGCCAGAACCAAGCGGGGGTTTCCTACAATGAGCAGTTCTTC. Translation: CASSQNQAGVSYNEQFF.